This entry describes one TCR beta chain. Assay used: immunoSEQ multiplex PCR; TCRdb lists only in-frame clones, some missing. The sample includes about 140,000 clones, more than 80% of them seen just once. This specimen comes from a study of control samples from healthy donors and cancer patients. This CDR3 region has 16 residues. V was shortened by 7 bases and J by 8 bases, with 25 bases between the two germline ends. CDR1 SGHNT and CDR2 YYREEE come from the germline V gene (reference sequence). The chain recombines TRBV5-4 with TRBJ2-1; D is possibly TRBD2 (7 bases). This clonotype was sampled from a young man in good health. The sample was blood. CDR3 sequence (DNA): TGTGCCAGCTCCCGCCGGGCGGGGGCCATCACCGATGAGCAGTTCTTC. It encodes CASSRRAGAITDEQFF. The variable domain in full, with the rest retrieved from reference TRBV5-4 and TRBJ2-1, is ETGVTQSPTHLIKTRGQQVTLRCSSQSGHNTVSWYQQALGQGPQFIFQYYREEENGRGNFPPRFSGLQFPNYSSELNVNALELDDSALYLCASSRRAGAITDEQFFGPGTRLTVL.